The rows below give T cell receptor beta chains drawn from one sample of a study of T cells in Graves' hyperthyroidism and ophthalmopathy. TCRdb fed the multiplex PCR reads into MiXCR, producing one record per CDR3 protein. The sample shows about 290,000 distinct CDR3 sequences, roughly 18% of them seen only once. Sequences were obtained from blood. The receptors stem from a man aged 45 to 65 with Graves' ophthalmopathy. Each CDR3 is given without its conserved first and last residue. The order of the fields is clone size, J gene, V gene, CDR3 length, D gene, CDR3 protein. The D gene is left open where the match is weak. Clone sizes are given selectively: once, few, many, or a class where the clone is expanded.

>.|TRBJ1-5|TRBV4-1|14|TRBD1
ASSPTRTGASQPQH
>few|TRBJ1-6|TRBV9|14|TRBD1
ASSVWDRTPDSPLH
>.|TRBJ1-1|TRBV28|13|TRBD1
ASSPSGTGNTEAF
>.|TRBJ1-1|TRBV18|11|.
ASSAGQSTEAF
>.|TRBJ1-3|TRBV28|13|.
AITKTGRSGNTIY
>.|TRBJ1-1|TRBV24-1|14|.
ATRKGGGDGNTEAF
>.|TRBJ2-1|TRBV7-9|13|.
ASSLVMSRFNGQF
>many|TRBJ2-3|TRBV24-1|13|TRBD1
ATSETGVSTDTQY
>.|TRBJ2-7|TRBV18|13|.
ASSPPSAPPYEQY
>few|TRBJ2-2|TRBV7-2|12|.
ASSPQGGIGELF
>many|TRBJ1-5|TRBV12-3/TRBV12-4|12|.
ASSSQTSNQPQH
>few|TRBJ1-5|TRBV12-3/TRBV12-4|12|.
ASSLGSLNQPQH
>many|TRBJ2-3|TRBV15|15|TRBD2
ATSRTPSGTSTDTQY
>few|TRBJ2-7|TRBV6-1|10|TRBD2
ASASGSYEQY
>many|TRBJ2-1|TRBV2|12|TRBD1
ASYRPGTDNEQF
>few|TRBJ2-2|TRBV10-3|12|.
AISPTGNTGELF
>many|TRBJ1-1|TRBV7-2|13|.
ASSARPPMNTEAF
>many|TRBJ1-1|TRBV11-2|13|.
ASSLVAQGSAEAF
>many|TRBJ2-7|TRBV5-1|14|.
ASGNLFPGSSYEQY
>few|TRBJ1-4|TRBV10-3|12|.
AISAWGGNEKLF
>many|TRBJ2-1|TRBV12-3/TRBV12-4|11|.
ASGRDTQYRQF
>.|TRBJ1-5|TRBV20-1|12|TRBD1
SALGQARRQPQH
>.|TRBJ2-7|TRBV27|14|.
ASSSTGQTSSYEQY
>few|TRBJ1-6|TRBV27|13|.
ASSSKKGINSPLH
>.|TRBJ2-1|TRBV24-1|11|.
ATSAGLVNEQF
>many|TRBJ2-1|TRBV2|14|TRBD1
ASSERDRSSYNEQF
>.|TRBJ2-3|TRBV6-5|14|TRBD1
ASSYSYRDRGRTQY
>.|TRBJ2-7|TRBV27|12|.
ASSSLKGSYEQY
>many|TRBJ1-1|TRBV19|13|TRBD1
ASSNRGEMNTEAF
>many|TRBJ1-1|TRBV3-1|12|TRBD1
ASSQASGTGIAF
>many|TRBJ2-3|TRBV5-6|13|TRBD1
ASSLGTGIQDTQY
>.|TRBJ2-3|TRBV12-3/TRBV12-4|12|.
ASSLGTVTDTQY
>few|TRBJ1-5|TRBV28|13|TRBD1
ASSRGQGRNQPQH
>.|TRBJ2-7|TRBV4-1|16|TRBD2
ASSQDSLAGAGSYEQY
>many|TRBJ2-5|TRBV2|13|TRBD2
ASSVTLAGVETQY
>few|TRBJ1-2|TRBV7-8|13|.
ASSLAGARGGGYT
>many|TRBJ2-1|TRBV12-3/TRBV12-4|14|.
ASSRSTGSSYNEQF
>.|TRBJ1-4|TRBV25-1|13|.
ASSEGIQGGEKLF
>many|TRBJ2-1|TRBV19|14|TRBD2
ASSLGGLAGDNEQF
>few|TRBJ2-7|TRBV11-2|16|TRBD2
ASSLDLGSGRGGHEQY
>few|TRBJ1-1|TRBV19|11|.
ASKHRGSTEAF
>.|TRBJ2-3|TRBV6-5|13|TRBD2
ASSLLAASTDTQY
>.|TRBJ1-1|TRBV10-3|11|.
ATKNSRTTEAF
>few|TRBJ2-5|TRBV15|12|.
ATSTGQAGETQY
>many|TRBJ1-2|TRBV28|11|.
ASSSGQNYGYT
>many|TRBJ2-7|TRBV4-1|17|.
ASSQVWGATGFGSYEQY